These 4 T cell receptor beta chains share one sample of origin, sequenced in a study of blood T cell repertoires in COVID-19. The repertoire was sequenced with immunoSEQ multiplex PCR; TCRdb's copy has only in-frame clones and lacks some. The top ten hold 0.45% to 0.65% of the sample, which has roughly 190,000 clones, roughly 90% seen once. The sequenced sample consisted of peripheral blood. These receptors were obtained from a man aged 50 to 59 with acute or convalescent COVID-19.

The chain employs TRBV7-6 and TRBJ2-1; D is unresolved. The CDR3 covers 13 residues. CDR1 and CDR2 from the germline V gene are SGHVS and FNYEAQ. V lost 8 bases and J 0 bases, leaving 8 bases between the germline ends. The CDR3 DNA sequence: TGTGCCAGCGCTAGAATCTCCTACAATGAGCAGTTCTTC. It is translated as CASARISYNEQFF.

This sequence joins TRBV7-8 and TRBJ2-6; perhaps TRBD1 as D (5 bases). There are 18 residues in the CDR3. Trimming took 3 bases from V and 0 from J, leaving 15 bases between them. Germline V gene data show CDR1 as SGHVS and CDR2 as FQNEAQ. CDR3 in DNA: TGTGCCAGCAGCTTCCTGCTCCGCGACAGCTCTGGGGCCAACGTCCTGACTTTC. This translates into CASSFLLRDSSGANVLTF.

V usage is TRBV19 and J usage is TRBJ2-3; 9 bases agree with TRBD2. J lost 5 bases, V lost 10 bases, and 16 bases had no gene match. CDR1 and CDR2 (germline): LNHDA, SQIVND (reference sequence). The CDR3 totals 16 residues. The CDR3 coding sequence is TGTGCCACAGCAATCCTAGCGGGACAATCTATAGATACGCAGTATTTT. Residues: CATAILAGQSIDTQYF.

This chain links TRBV7-3 with TRBJ2-5; 8 bases match TRBD2. From germline, CDR1 is SGHTA and CDR2 FQGTGA. CDR3 length equals 15 residues. V was pared by 4 bases and J by 3 bases, with 7 bases of the junction left unmatched. CDR3 nucleotides: TGTGCCAGCAGCTCCTTTACGGGGGGGAAAGAGACCCAGTACTTC. Translating gives CASSSFTGGKETQYF.